This T cell receptor (beta chain) was identified in a study of CD8 T cells in Susac syndrome. The RNA, about 0.45 to 1 ug, was put through reverse transcription using random hexamers. TCR beta CDR3 was amplified by immunoSEQ covering 54 Vbeta and 13 Jbeta. TCRdb reprocessed the immunoSEQ multiplex PCR reads via MiXCR and lists one record per CDR3 protein. The profile shows approximately 180,000 distinct CDR3 sequences, approximately 93% of them singletons. Only one count was recorded for this clonotype. Germline V gene lookup returns CDR1 MDHEN and CDR2 SYDVKM. This CDR3 has 14 amino acids. V gave up 8 bases and J gave up 5 bases, with 15 bases separating them.

The chain employs TRBV28 and TRBJ2-2; D call uncertain. The receptor comes from a human donor with multiple sclerosis. Sequences were obtained from CD4+ T cells from PBMCs. CDR3 residues: CASSRGDGTGELFF. The CDR3 bases are TGTGCCAGCTCGCGTGGGGATGGGACCGGGGAGCTGTTTTTT.